The 7 T cell receptor beta chains below were found in one sample sequenced in a study of blood T cell repertoires in COVID-19. Using immunoSEQ multiplex PCR, the repertoire was profiled, and TCRdb retains in-frame clones only, with some absent. The sample contains some 250,000 clones, 88% of which appear only once. The sample comprised peripheral blood. Receptor source: a woman between 25 and 40 years old with acute or convalescent COVID-19.

V and J are TRBV9 and TRBJ2-7, with 7 bases fitting TRBD1. With 3 bases clipped from V and 3 bases from J, the junction kept 6 bases outside the gene matches. The CDR3 spans 14 residues. CDR1 is SGDLS and CDR2 is YYNGEE in the germline V gene. Here the CDR3 DNA reads TGTGCCAGCAGCGCCGGGACAGCCCTCTACGAGCAGTACTTC. Translating gives CASSAGTALYEQYF.

The gene calls are TRBV9 and TRBJ2-7; D is possibly TRBD2 (7 bases). The V and J ends lost 3 bases and 6 bases respectively, with 13 bases between them. CDR1 and CDR2 from the germline V gene are SGDLS and YYNGEE. The CDR3 runs 13 residues. The chain's CDR3 is CASSGGASGEQYF. As DNA, the CDR3 is TGTGCCAGCAGCGGGGGGGCTAGCGGCGAGCAGTACTTC.

This chain uses TRBV11-3 with TRBJ2-3, with 10 bases aligning to TRBD1. The CDR3 is 17 amino acids. The germline gives CDR1 SGHNT, CDR2 YENEEA. V was pared by 0 bases and J by 1 base, with 4 bases of the junction left unmatched. DNA for the CDR3: TGTGCCAGCAGCTTAGACGTCGGGACAGGGGGCACAGATACGCAGTATTTT. Its protein product is CASSLDVGTGGTDTQYF.

The chain couples TRBV11-3 to TRBJ2-5; 7 bases are a match to TRBD1. Unmatched junction bases numbered 4, after V lost 1 base and J lost 5 bases. The CDR3 contains 14 residues. The V gene's germline CDR1 is SGHNT and CDR2 YENEEA. The CDR3 region is CASSLGQGRETQYF. The DNA of the CDR3 is TGTGCCAGCAGCTTAGGACAGGGTAGGGAGACCCAGTACTTC.

This clone appeared once. The chain has TRBV7-6 and TRBJ2-1; TRBD2 aligns across 11 bases. The CDR3 loop spans 16 amino acids. CDR1 is SGHVS, CDR2 FNYEAQ, per germline. V trimming: 5 bases; J trimming: 8 bases; junction bases outside the gene matches: 11. In nucleotides, the CDR3 is TGTGCCAGCAGCACCATGGTAGCGGGAGGGAGTGATGAGCAGTTCTTC. Translated, it gives CASSTMVAGGSDEQFF.

The chain recombines TRBV27 with TRBJ2-6, with D possibly matching TRBD2 (6 bases). V lost 7 bases and J 0 bases, leaving 7 bases between the germline ends. Germline V gives CDR1 MNHEY, CDR2 SMNVEV (reference sequence). The CDR3 has 14 residues. CDR3 nucleotides: TGTGCCAGCAATAGCGGCTCTGGGGCCAACGTCCTGACTTTC. It codes for CASNSGSGANVLTF.

The chain has TRBV13 and TRBJ2-7, with D maybe TRBD1 (5 bases). The germline V gene has CDR1 PRHDT and CDR2 FYEKMQ (reference sequence). This CDR3 comprises 14 residues. V was cut by 5 bases and J by 5 bases, with 16 bases left in between. CDR3 in DNA: TGTGCCAGCAGCGCCAGGGTGTCGGTCCACGAGCAGTACTTC. This gives the protein CASSARVSVHEQYF.